These T cell receptor beta chains were read from a single sample in a study of blood T cell repertoires in COVID-19. Produced via immunoSEQ multiplex PCR; TCRdb's table is partial and in-frame only. The table shows about 190,000 clones, with 85% to 90% occurring only once. Sequenced sample: peripheral blood. The receptors were sampled from a man in his fifties or sixties with acute or convalescent COVID-19. Each CDR3 is given with its conserved first and last residue. D genes are given only for firm matches. Some rows have no size entry. The others give once, few or many, or a class for an expanded clone.

>TRBD2|NA|TRBV5-1|TRBJ2-3
CASSLRLAGKLTDTQYF
TGCGCCAGCAGCTTGCGGCTAGCGGGGAAACTCACAGATACGCAGTATTTT
>NA|NA|TRBV11-2|TRBJ1-3
CASSLDGLSRGHTIYF
TGTGCCAGCAGCTTAGATGGCCTATCCCGCGGGCACACCATATATTTT
>NA|NA|TRBV11-1|TRBJ2-4
CASSPSRGGGINIQYF
TGTGCCAGCAGCCCCAGCCGGGGTGGAGGAATAAACATTCAGTACTTC
>NA|NA|TRBV6-1|TRBJ1-2
CASSEALRDIYGYTF
TGTGCCAGCAGTGAAGCGCTCCGGGACATCTATGGCTACACCTTC
>NA|NA|TRBV5-6|TRBJ1-6
CASSLSSVGTSYNSPLHF
TGTGCCAGCAGCTTAAGTTCGGTAGGGACTTCCTATAATTCACCCCTCCACTTT
>NA|NA|TRBV6-1|TRBJ1-1
CASSEEGAQNTEAFF
TGTGCCAGCAGTGAAGAAGGGGCCCAGAACACTGAAGCTTTCTTT
>NA|NA|TRBV30|TRBJ1-2
CAWSPNPDYGYTF
TGTGCCTGGAGTCCAAATCCGGACTATGGCTACACCTTC
>NA|NA|TRBV19|TRBJ2-1
CASSMLRIHNEQFF
TGTGCCAGTAGTATGTTGAGGATCCACAATGAGCAGTTCTTC
>NA|NA|TRBV5-1|TRBJ1-2
CASSLGPGDYGYTF
TGCGCCAGCAGCTTGGGTCCGGGGGACTATGGCTACACCTTC
>TRBD1|NA|TRBV7-9|TRBJ1-5
CASSLRDSSNQPQHF
TGTGCCAGCAGCCTACGGGACAGTAGCAATCAGCCCCAGCATTTT
>TRBD1|NA|TRBV3-1/TRBV3-2|TRBJ2-1
CASSWTGSDNEQFF
TGTGCCAGCAGCTGGACAGGGTCGGACAATGAGCAGTTCTTC
>NA|NA|TRBV9|TRBJ2-3
CASSRRTFTDTQYF
TGTGCCAGCAGCCGACGGACTTTTACAGATACGCAGTATTTT
>NA|few|TRBV4-1|TRBJ2-7
CASSPTSGRADEQYF
TGCGCCAGCAGCCCCACCAGCGGGCGAGCAGACGAGCAGTACTTC
>NA|NA|TRBV30|TRBJ1-1
CAWSTGYDTEAFF
TGTGCCTGGAGTACCGGGTACGACACTGAAGCTTTCTTT
>TRBD1|NA|TRBV2|TRBJ2-5
CASSKGAETQYF
TGTGCCAGCAGCAAGGGGGCGGAGACCCAGTACTTC
>NA|NA|TRBV28|TRBJ2-3
CASSSYGSTDTQYF
TGTGCCAGCAGTTCGTACGGTAGCACAGATACGCAGTATTTT
>NA|NA|TRBV15|TRBJ1-4
CATSTRTAGDEKLFF
TGTGCCACCAGCACGCGGACAGCGGGGGATGAAAAACTGTTTTTT
>NA|once|TRBV5-1|TRBJ1-1
CASSLVVGARFTEAFF
TGCGCCAGCAGCTTGGTAGTTGGAGCAAGATTCACTGAAGCTTTCTTT
>NA|NA|TRBV10-2|TRBJ2-7
CASSEVYGNSYEQYF
TGCGCCAGCAGTGAGGTGTACGGGAACTCCTACGAGCAGTACTTC
>NA|few|TRBV4-1|TRBJ1-6
CASSQAGSGKFPLHF
TGCGCCAGCAGCCAAGCGGGTTCAGGGAAATTCCCCCTCCACTTT
>NA|NA|TRBV15|TRBJ2-3
CATSRGGTDTQYF
TGTGCCACCAGCCGCGGTGGGACAGATACGCAGTATTTT
>TRBD1|once|TRBV18|TRBJ1-5
CASSTGTGWGAQPQHF
TGTGCCAGCTCAACCGGGACAGGATGGGGGGCTCAGCCCCAGCATTTT